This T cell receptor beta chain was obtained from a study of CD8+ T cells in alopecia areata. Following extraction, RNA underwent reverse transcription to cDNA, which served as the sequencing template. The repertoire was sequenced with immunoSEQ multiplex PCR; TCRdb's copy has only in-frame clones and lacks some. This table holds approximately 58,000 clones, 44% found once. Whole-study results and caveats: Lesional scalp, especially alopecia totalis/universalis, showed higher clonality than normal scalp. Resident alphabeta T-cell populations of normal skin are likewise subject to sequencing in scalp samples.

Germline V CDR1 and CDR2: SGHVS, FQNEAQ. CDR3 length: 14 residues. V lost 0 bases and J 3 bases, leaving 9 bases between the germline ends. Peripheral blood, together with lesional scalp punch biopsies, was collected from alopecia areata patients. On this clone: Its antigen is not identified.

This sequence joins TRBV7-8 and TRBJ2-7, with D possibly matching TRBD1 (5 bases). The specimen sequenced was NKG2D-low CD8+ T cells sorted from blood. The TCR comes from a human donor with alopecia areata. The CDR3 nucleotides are TGTGCCAGCAGCTTAGCGGGTACAGGCTACGAGCAGTACTTC. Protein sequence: CASSLAGTGYEQYF.